This paragraph covers one TCR beta chain sequence. Its antigen is unidentified. Depending on availability, patient cells were bead-separated fractions or unselected PBMC. The CDR3 extends over 15 amino acids. V lost 3 bases, J lost 2 bases, and 11 bases lay in between. CDR1 and CDR2 (germline): KGHSH, LQKENI. The sample is drawn from a study of STAT5B mutations in CD4+ large granular lymphocyte leukemia. General study findings and limits: Main leukemic clonotypes were patient-specific, but more than 20% appeared at low frequency elsewhere. 8/27 top patient clones versus 2/35 control clones were TRBV06-family. Patient CD4-sorted repertoires looked more clonal than healthy CD4+ repertoires, even without putative leukemic clones.

Profiling relied on immunoSEQ multiplex PCR, and the TCRdb table lists in-frame clones only, not all of them. The data show more than 6,500 clones, under 90% seen once. This chain uses TRBV18 with TRBJ1-3, with D possibly TRBD1 on 5 matching bases. The sequence derives from a woman in her 70s with CD4+ T-cell large granular lymphocyte leukemia. Sequences were obtained from PBMCs. Here the CDR3 reads CASSPDRGAGNTIYF. The CDR3 coding sequence is TGTGCCAGCTCACCGGACCGGGGGGCTGGAAACACCATATATTTT.